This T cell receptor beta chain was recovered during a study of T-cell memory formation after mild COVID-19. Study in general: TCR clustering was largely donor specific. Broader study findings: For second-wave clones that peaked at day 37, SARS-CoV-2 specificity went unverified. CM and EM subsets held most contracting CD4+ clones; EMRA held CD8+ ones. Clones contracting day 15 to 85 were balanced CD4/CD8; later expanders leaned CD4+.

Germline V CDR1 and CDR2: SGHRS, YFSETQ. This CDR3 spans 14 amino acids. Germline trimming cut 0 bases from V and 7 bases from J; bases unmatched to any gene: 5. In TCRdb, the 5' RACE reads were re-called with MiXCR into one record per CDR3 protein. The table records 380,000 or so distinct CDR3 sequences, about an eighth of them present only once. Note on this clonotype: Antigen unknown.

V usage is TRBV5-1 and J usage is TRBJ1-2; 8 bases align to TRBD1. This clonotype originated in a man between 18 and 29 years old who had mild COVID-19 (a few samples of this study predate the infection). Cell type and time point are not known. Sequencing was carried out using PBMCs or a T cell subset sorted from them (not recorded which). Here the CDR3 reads CASSLGQGAGGYTF. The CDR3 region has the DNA TGCGCCAGCAGCTTGGGCCAGGGGGCGGGTGGCTACACCTTC.